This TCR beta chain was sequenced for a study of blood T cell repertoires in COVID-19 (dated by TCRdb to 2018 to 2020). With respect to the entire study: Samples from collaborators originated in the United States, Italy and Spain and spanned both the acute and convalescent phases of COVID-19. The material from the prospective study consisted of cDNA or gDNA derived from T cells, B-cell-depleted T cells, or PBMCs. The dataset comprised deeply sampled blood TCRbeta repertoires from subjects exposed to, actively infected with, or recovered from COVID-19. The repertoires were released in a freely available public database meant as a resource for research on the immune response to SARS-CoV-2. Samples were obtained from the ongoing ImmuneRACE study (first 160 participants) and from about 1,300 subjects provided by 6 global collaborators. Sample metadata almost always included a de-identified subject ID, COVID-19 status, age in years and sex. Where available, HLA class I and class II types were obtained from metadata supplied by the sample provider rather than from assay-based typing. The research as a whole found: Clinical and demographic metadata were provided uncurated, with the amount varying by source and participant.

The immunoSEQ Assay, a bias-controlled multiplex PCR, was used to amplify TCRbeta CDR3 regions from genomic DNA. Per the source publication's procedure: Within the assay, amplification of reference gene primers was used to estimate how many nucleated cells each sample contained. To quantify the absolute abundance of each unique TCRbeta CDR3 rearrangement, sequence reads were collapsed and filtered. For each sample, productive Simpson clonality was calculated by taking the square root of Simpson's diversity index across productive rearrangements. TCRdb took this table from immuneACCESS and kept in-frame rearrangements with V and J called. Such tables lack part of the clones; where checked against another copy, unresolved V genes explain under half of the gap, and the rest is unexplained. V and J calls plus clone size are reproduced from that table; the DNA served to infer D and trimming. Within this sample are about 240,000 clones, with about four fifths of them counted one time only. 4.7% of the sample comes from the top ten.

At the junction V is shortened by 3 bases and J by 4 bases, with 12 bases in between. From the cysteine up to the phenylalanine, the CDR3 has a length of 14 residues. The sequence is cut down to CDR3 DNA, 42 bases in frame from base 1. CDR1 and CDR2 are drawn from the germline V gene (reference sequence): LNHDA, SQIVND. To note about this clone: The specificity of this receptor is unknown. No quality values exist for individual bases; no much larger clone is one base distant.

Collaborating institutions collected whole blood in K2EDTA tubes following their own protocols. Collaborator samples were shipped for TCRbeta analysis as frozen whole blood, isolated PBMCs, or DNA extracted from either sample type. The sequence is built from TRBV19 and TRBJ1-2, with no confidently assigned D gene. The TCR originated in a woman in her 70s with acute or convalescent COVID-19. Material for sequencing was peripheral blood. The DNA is TGTGCCAGTAGTATTGCAGTCGGACTCTATGGCTACACCTTC. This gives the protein CASSIAVGLYGYTF. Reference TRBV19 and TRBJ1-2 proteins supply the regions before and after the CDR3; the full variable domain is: DGGITQSPKYLFRKEGQNVTLSCEQNLNHDAMYWYRQDPGQGLRLIYYSQIVNDFQKGDIAEGYSVSREKKESFPLTVTSAQKNPTAFYLCASSIAVGLYGYTFGSGTRLTVV.